The 26 T cell receptor beta chains reported below all come from one sample, sequenced in a study of blood T cell repertoires in COVID-19. TCRdb keeps only in-frame clones here, not all; method: immunoSEQ multiplex PCR. In the table there are approximately 200,000 clones, approximately 86% of which are singletons. The sequenced material came from peripheral blood. These receptors were collected from a young man with active or convalescent COVID-19.

The chain combines TRBV30 with TRBJ2-3, with 12 bases identical to TRBD1. Germline CDR1 GTSNPN, CDR2 SVGIG (reference sequence). The V segment lost 3 bases and the J segment 5 bases; nucleotides outside the gene matches: 9. The CDR3 is made up of 16 amino acids. As DNA, the CDR3 is TGTGCCTGGAGATATGGGACAGGGGGCGTTGTAGATACGCAGTATTTT. Translated, it gives CAWRYGTGGVVDTQYF.

This clone was seen only once. The chain links TRBV6-2 or TRBV6-3 to TRBJ1-1; maybe TRBD1 (6 bases). The germline V gene encodes CDR1 MNHEY and CDR2 SVGEGT. The CDR3 contains 13 residues. V was trimmed by 4 bases and J by 2 bases, leaving 8 bases between them. The CDR3 sequence is CASSSDRNTEAFF. CDR3 nucleotides: TGTGCCAGCAGTTCGGACAGAAACACTGAAGCTTTCTTT.

The CDR3 spells CASRRTSGLQETQYF. CDR3 DNA sequence: TGTGCCAGCAGGAGGACTAGCGGGTTACAAGAGACCCAGTACTTC. This sequence joins TRBV6-5 and TRBJ2-5; 11 bases match TRBD2. CDR1 and CDR2 from the germline V gene are MNHEY and SVGAGI. After removal of 6 bases from V and 2 bases from J, the junction contained 5 bases not matched to a gene. This CDR3 comprises 15 residues.

DNA for the CDR3: TGCGCCAGCAGCTTGGGACAGGGGTTCTATGAGCAGTTCTTC. It specifies CASSLGQGFYEQFF. The rearrangement links TRBV5-1 to TRBJ2-1; TRBD1 matches 8 bases. J lost 8 bases, V lost 0 bases, and 4 bases had no gene match. Germline CDR1 and CDR2: SGHRS and YFSETQ. CDR3 size: 14 residues.

This clone has just one count. The CDR3 loop is CATSDHLSGRAKNIQYF. In DNA, the CDR3 is TGTGCCACCAGTGATCACTTGAGCGGGAGGGCCAAAAACATTCAGTACTTC. The rearrangement joins TRBV24-1 to TRBJ2-4; 9 bases fit TRBD2. This CDR3 is built from 17 residues. Germline lookup yields CDR1 KGHDR and CDR2 SFDVKD. J lost 1 base, V lost 3 bases, and 6 bases had no gene match.

The chain combines TRBV7-2 with TRBJ2-3; 7 bases fit TRBD2. Germline CDR1 reads SGHTA; CDR2 reads FQGNSA. The CDR3 runs to 15 residues. The J segment lost 2 bases and the V segment lost 4 bases, leaving 6 bases of the junction unmatched. The CDR3 DNA follows: TGTGCCAGCAGCTACCAGCGGGGAACCACAGATACGCAGTATTTT. Encoded protein: CASSYQRGTTDTQYF.

The V gene is TRBV9, the J gene TRBJ2-1, with 10 nucleotides matching TRBD2. CDR1 and CDR2 (germline): SGDLS, YYNGEE. The CDR3 is made up of 15 amino acids. J was trimmed by 7 bases and V by 0 bases; bases with no gene match: 4. This chain's CDR3 is CASSVGGLAANEQFF. The DNA of the CDR3 is TGTGCCAGCAGCGTAGGCGGACTAGCGGCTAATGAGCAGTTCTTC.

This chain connects TRBV3-1 (or the pseudogene TRBV3-2) to TRBJ1-4; D is ambiguous. The V gene's germline CDR1 is LGHDT and CDR2 YNNKEL (reference sequence). This CDR3 has 15 residues. The ends were cut back, 1 base at V and 0 bases at J, with 6 bases in the middle. The CDR3 is CASSQVVATNEKLFF. Here the CDR3 DNA reads TGTGCCAGCAGCCAAGTAGTTGCAACTAATGAAAAACTGTTTTTT.

V is TRBV28 and J is TRBJ2-5; the D gene is possibly TRBD2 (5 bases). V was pared by 5 bases and J by 4 bases, with 14 bases between. Germline V gives CDR1 MDHEN, CDR2 SYDVKM. The CDR3 extends over 14 amino acids. The CDR3 here is CASSLGLRTETQYF. CDR3 coding DNA: TGTGCCAGCAGTCTTGGACTGCGTACAGAGACCCAGTACTTC.

The CDR3 DNA sequence: TGTGCCAGCAGCTCGGTACGGGGGAACTATGGCTACACCTTC. Translated, it gives CASSSVRGNYGYTF. The rearrangement links TRBV11-2 to TRBJ1-2, with D possibly matching TRBD1 (5 bases). The CDR3 has 14 residues. Trimming cost V 4 bases and J 2 bases, with 11 bases left between them. Looked up from germline, CDR1 is SGHAT and CDR2 is FQNNGV.

The gene calls are TRBV28 and TRBJ1-5; the match to TRBD1 covers 8 bases. The CDR3 consists of 15 residues. V trimming: 2 bases; J trimming: 5 bases; junction bases outside the gene matches: 5. Germline V gives CDR1 MDHEN, CDR2 SYDVKM. The CDR3, as DNA: TGTGCCAGCAGTTTAGTGGGACAGGTCCATCAGCCCCAGCATTTT. Encoded protein: CASSLVGQVHQPQHF.

This clone was seen once. The J gene is TRBJ1-1, the V gene TRBV3-1 (or the pseudogene TRBV3-2); weak D call: TRBD1 (5 bases). V was trimmed by 4 bases and J by 1 base, leaving 16 bases between them. The germline V gene encodes CDR1 LGHDT and CDR2 YNNKEL (reference sequence). The CDR3 sequence is 16 residues long. The CDR3 DNA reads TGTGCCAGCAGCCGCCCGTTTTCGGACACGAACACTGAAGCTTTCTTT. It encodes CASSRPFSDTNTEAFF.

This sequence joins TRBV27 and TRBJ2-2; D gene ambiguous. The CDR3 runs to 16 residues. From germline, CDR1 is MNHEY and CDR2 SMNVEV (reference sequence). Trimming removed 4 bases from V and 1 base from J, with 13 bases in between. The CDR3 nucleotides are TGTGCCAGCAGTTATTATATTCCGGGGAACACCGGGGAGCTGTTTTTT. Translation gives CASSYYIPGNTGELFF.

A single count supports this clone. V usage is TRBV7-2 and J usage is TRBJ2-2; D gene unclear. Per germline, CDR1 SGHTA and CDR2 FQGNSA. V was shortened by 7 bases and J by 7 bases, with 4 bases between the two germline ends. CDR3 length equals 10 residues. The chain's CDR3 is CASKLGELFF. The DNA for the CDR3 is TGTGCCAGCAAACTCGGGGAGCTGTTTTTT.

The chain employs TRBV10-1 and TRBJ2-4, with D possibly TRBD1 on 5 matching bases. With 5 bases removed from V and 3 bases from J, the gap between germline ends came to 14 bases. This CDR3 contains 15 residues. Germline V gene lookup returns CDR1 WNHNN and CDR2 SYGVQD (reference sequence). CDR3 DNA: TGCGCCAGCAGTCAGGGCCCGGTAGGCAAAAACATTCAGTACTTC. The encoded protein is CASSQGPVGKNIQYF.

J is TRBJ2-2 and V is TRBV27, with D tentatively TRBD2 (6 bases). The CDR3 sequence is 15 residues long. CDR1 and CDR2 (germline): MNHEY, SMNVEV (reference sequence). V lost 3 bases and J 0 bases, leaving 8 bases between the germline ends. CDR3 residues: CASSLPGANTGELFF. CDR3 nucleotides: TGTGCCAGCAGTTTGCCGGGAGCGAACACCGGGGAGCTGTTTTTT.

The chain uses TRBV5-6 and TRBJ2-7; tentatively, D is TRBD1 (6 bases). Per germline, CDR1 SGHDT and CDR2 YYEEEE. V lost 2 bases and J 2 bases, leaving 14 bases between the germline ends. The CDR3 sequence is 15 residues long. The CDR3 sequence is CASSFGGTRAYEQYF. The CDR3 DNA follows: TGTGCCAGCAGCTTTGGGGGCACGCGCGCCTACGAGCAGTACTTC.

The rearrangement links TRBV24-1 to TRBJ2-1, with 10 positions matching TRBD2. J lost 0 bases, V lost 7 bases, and 20 bases had no gene match. The CDR3 contains 21 residues. Germline CDR1 is KGHDR and CDR2 is SFDVKD. CDR3 nucleotide sequence: TGTGCCACCAGCGCCCTTCCTGGCAGCCCATCTAGCGGGAGCTCCTACAATGAGCAGTTCTTC. Translation gives CATSALPGSPSSGSSYNEQFF.

The genes are TRBV10-3 and TRBJ2-1, with 10 bases aligning to TRBD2. Germline V gene sequence: CDR1 ENHRY, CDR2 SYGVKD. The CDR3 is 15 amino acids. Unmatched junction bases numbered 1, after V lost 4 bases and J lost 1 base. The CDR3 DNA sequence: TGTGCCATCAGTGCGACTAGCGGGTCCTACAATGAGCAGTTCTTC. This codes for CAISATSGSYNEQFF.

The J gene is TRBJ2-7, the V gene TRBV6-1; D gene ambiguous. The CDR3 contains 16 residues. CDR1 and CDR2 from the germline V gene are MNHNS and SASEGT. The ends were cut back, 2 bases at V and 0 bases at J, with 14 bases in the middle. The CDR3 loop reads CASSEPPGQPSYEQYF. The CDR3 DNA is TGTGCCAGCAGTGAACCTCCTGGGCAACCCTCCTACGAGCAGTACTTC.

The chain recombines TRBV2 with TRBJ2-7; tentative D call: TRBD1 (6 bases). CDR3 size: 14 residues. V dropped 6 bases and J dropped 0 bases, with 12 bases sitting between them. CDR1 is SNHLY, CDR2 FYNNEI, per germline. This CDR3 is CASSTDRYSYEQYF. The CDR3 DNA follows: TGTGCCAGCAGCACAGACAGGTACTCCTACGAGCAGTACTTC.

The chain has TRBV2 and TRBJ2-7, with D tentatively TRBD1 (6 bases). V was trimmed by 4 bases and J by 6 bases, leaving 13 bases between them. CDR1 SNHLY and CDR2 FYNNEI come from the germline V gene. The CDR3 covers 13 residues. As DNA, the CDR3 is TGTGCCAGCAGTGTAACAGGGTGGAGCGAGCAGTACTTC. Amino acid sequence: CASSVTGWSEQYF.

The gene calls are TRBV28 and TRBJ2-5; D is uncertain. Germline V gene lookup returns CDR1 MDHEN and CDR2 SYDVKM. The V gene lost 7 bases and the J gene lost 4 bases, with 13 bases spanning the gap. The CDR3 totals 13 residues. The CDR3 DNA reads TGTGCCAGCAAGGCTCCCTGGAGAGAGACCCAGTACTTC. It yields the protein CASKAPWRETQYF.

The V gene is TRBV5-8, the J gene TRBJ2-7, with 11 bases lining up with TRBD2. The CDR3 totals 15 residues. Germline loops: CDR1 SGHTS, CDR2 YDEGEE. V was pared by 2 bases and J by 1 base, with 2 bases of the junction left unmatched. The CDR3 coding sequence is TGTGCCAGCAGCTTTACTAGCGGGAGTTCCTACGAGCAGTACTTC. It yields the protein CASSFTSGSSYEQYF.

V is TRBV25-1 and J is TRBJ2-7; TRBD2 aligns across 8 bases. V lost 8 bases and J lost 6; bases outside the gene matches: 9. CDR1 and CDR2 (germline): MGHDK, SYGVNS. The CDR3 totals 13 residues. The CDR3 protein is CASVAGPPGEQYF. The CDR3 region has the DNA TGTGCCAGCGTAGCGGGGCCTCCGGGCGAGCAGTACTTC.

In its sample, this clone was seen once. V gene TRBV19 combines with J gene TRBJ2-7; D may be TRBD2 (6 bases). This CDR3 has 13 amino acids. V lost 6 bases to trimming and J lost 5 bases, with 14 bases between them. Per germline, CDR1 LNHDA and CDR2 SQIVND (reference sequence). The CDR3 loop is CASRKTGAHEQYF. DNA for the CDR3: TGTGCCAGTAGGAAAACGGGAGCTCACGAGCAGTACTTC.